The 17 T cell receptor beta chains presented below share a single source sample, sequenced in a study of blood T cell repertoires in COVID-19. Sequencing used immunoSEQ multiplex PCR; TCRdb keeps in-frame clones, though not all of them. This table has about 130,000 clones, over 75% appearing once. Sequenced sample: peripheral blood. These receptors came from a man of 80 years or more with active or convalescent COVID-19.

The rearrangement uses TRBV29-1 and TRBJ2-5, with 12 bases that match TRBD2. Germline CDR1 and CDR2: SQVTM and ANQGSEA. The CDR3 extends over 15 amino acids. The V gene end was trimmed by 7 bases and the J gene end by 5 bases; junction bases not matched to a gene: 11. CDR3 in amino acids: CSAPSGRARGETQYF. For the CDR3, the DNA is TGCAGCGCACCTAGCGGGAGGGCCCGGGGGGAGACCCAGTACTTC.

The rearrangement links TRBV6-5 to TRBJ1-2; 7 nucleotides match TRBD1. The CDR3 sequence is 12 residues long. Trimming cost V 6 bases and J 5 bases; bases outside gene matches: 3. Germline V lookup: CDR1 MNHEY, CDR2 SVGAGI. The DNA of the CDR3 is TGTGCCAGCAGCCGACAGGGATATGGCTACACCTTC. Encoded protein: CASSRQGYGYTF.

This chain uses TRBV10-3 with TRBJ2-5; 12 nucleotides align to TRBD2. CDR1 and CDR2 from the germline V gene are ENHRY and SYGVKD. The CDR3 spans 15 residues. Losses at the gene ends were 5 bases for V and 5 bases for J; bases not matched to a gene: 6. CDR3: CAISRTSGEGETQYF. CDR3 in DNA: TGTGCCATCAGTAGGACTAGCGGGGAGGGTGAGACCCAGTACTTC.

V gene TRBV7-9 combines with J gene TRBJ1-1, with 8 bases aligning to TRBD1. CDR1 is SEHNR and CDR2 is FQNEAQ in the germline V gene (reference sequence). The junction had 15 bases not matched to a gene; V was cut back by 7 bases and J by 5 bases. This CDR3 is built from 16 residues. The CDR3 region is CASTPRYGQGRTEAFF. CDR3 in DNA: TGTGCCAGCACTCCTCGGTATGGACAGGGACGGACTGAAGCTTTCTTT.

The V call is TRBV18, the J call TRBJ2-2; TRBD2 matches 10 bases. Trimming at V came to 2 bases and at J to 9 bases, leaving 0 bases not matched to a gene. This CDR3 contains 13 residues. Germline loops: CDR1 KGHSH, CDR2 LQKENI. CDR3: CASSPTSGRELFF. CDR3 coding DNA: TGTGCCAGCTCACCAACTAGCGGGAGGGAGCTGTTTTTT.

The V and J genes are TRBV3-1 (or the pseudogene TRBV3-2) and TRBJ2-1, with 7 bases identical to TRBD1. From germline, CDR1 is LGHDT and CDR2 YNNKEL (reference sequence). J was trimmed by 2 bases and V by 0 bases; bases with no gene match: 4. The length of the CDR3 is 16 residues. The CDR3 protein is CASSQETGVAYNEQFF. The CDR3 DNA sequence: TGTGCCAGCAGCCAAGAAACAGGGGTGGCCTACAATGAGCAGTTCTTC.

The V and J genes are TRBV13 and TRBJ2-1; 7 bases are shared with TRBD1. With 4 bases clipped from V and 6 bases from J, the junction kept 6 bases outside the gene matches. The length of the CDR3 is 14 residues. From germline, CDR1 is PRHDT and CDR2 FYEKMQ (reference sequence). CDR3 bases: TGTGCCAGCAGCTCCCGGACAGGATTCAATGAGCAGTTCTTC. Translation: CASSSRTGFNEQFF.

Only one count was recorded for this clone. V and J are TRBV13 and TRBJ1-2, with TRBD1 identical over 10 bases. The CDR3 loop spans 15 amino acids. Trimming took 4 bases from V and 2 from J; bases not matched to a gene: 4. Germline CDR1 is PRHDT and CDR2 is FYEKMQ (reference sequence). CDR3 sequence: CASSYRTGGNYGYTF. DNA of the CDR3: TGTGCCAGCAGCTACCGGACAGGGGGGAACTATGGCTACACCTTC.

The chain links TRBV9 to TRBJ2-7; 11 positions match TRBD1. There are 15 residues in the CDR3. Germline CDR1 and CDR2: SGDLS and YYNGEE. Trimming took 4 bases from V and 6 from J; bases not matched to a gene: 9. CDR3 nucleotides: TGTGCCAGCAGCCCCGGACAGGGGGCGCTTCTCGAGCAGTACTTC. This sequence encodes CASSPGQGALLEQYF. Together with reference TRBV9 and TRBJ2-7, the CDR3 gives the full variable domain: DSGVTQTPKHLITATGQRVTLRCSPRSGDLSVYWYQQSLDQGLQFLIQYYNGEERAKGNILERFSAQQFPDLHSELNLSSLELGDSALYFCASSPGQGALLEQYFGPGTRLTVT.

The V gene is TRBV12-3 or TRBV12-4, the J gene TRBJ2-4; D is perhaps TRBD2 (5 bases). V shed 9 bases and J shed 1 base, with 10 bases lying between them. CDR3 length equals 13 residues. The CDR3 sequence: CASSEEAKNIQYF. The CDR3, as DNA: TGTGCCAGTAGCGAGGAGGCCAAAAACATTCAGTACTTC.

Worth noting for this clone: A junction boundary mismatches the germline segment, possibly from a read error. The V call is TRBV29-1, the J call TRBJ1-2; D unclear. The CDR3 covers 11 residues. CDR1 SQVTM and CDR2 ANQGSEA come from the germline V gene. CDR3 loop: CSVEAGYAYTF. CDR3 nucleotides: TGCAGCGTTGAGGCAGGATATGCCTACACCTTC.

The chain has TRBV19 and TRBJ2-7; D not resolved. This CDR3 is 13 amino acids long. Per germline, CDR1 LNHDA and CDR2 SQIVND (reference sequence). Trimming pared 6 bases from V and 7 bases from J, leaving 16 bases between. The CDR3: CASSEDVAGEQYF. The CDR3 DNA reads TGTGCCAGTAGCGAGGATGTCGCTGGAGAGCAGTACTTC.

This clone has only one observation. The chain links TRBV4-1 to TRBJ1-1, with 11 bases aligning to TRBD1. CDR3 length: 17 residues. Germline V CDR1 and CDR2: MGHRA, YSYEKL. V lost 3 bases, J lost 4 bases, and 10 bases stayed unmatched. In DNA, the CDR3 is TGCGCCAGCAGCCACCCTCGGAGGACAGGGGGCTTCACTGAAGCTTTCTTT. This encodes CASSHPRRTGGFTEAFF.

J is TRBJ1-2 and V is TRBV7-2, with 8 bases identical to TRBD1. CDR1 and CDR2 from the germline V gene are SGHTA and FQGNSA. This CDR3 is 15 amino acids long. Trimming cost V 5 bases and J 5 bases; bases outside gene matches: 10. The CDR3 sequence: CASSLGTGQFYGYTF. DNA of the CDR3: TGTGCCAGCAGCCTGGGGACAGGCCAATTTTATGGCTACACCTTC.

Concerning this clone itself: The same CDR3 arises from other DNA sequences in this sample as well. V and J are TRBV7-7 and TRBJ2-5; D possibly corresponds to TRBD2 (10 bases). V gave up 4 bases and J gave up 2 bases, with 32 bases separating them. The CDR3 is made up of 21 amino acids. Looked up from germline, CDR1 is SSHAT and CDR2 is FNYEAQ (reference sequence). The CDR3 sequence: CASSSSIGQGITSGTQETQYF. The CDR3 bases are TGTGCCAGCAGCTCCTCCATCGGACAGGGGATTACTAGCGGGACACAAGAGACCCAGTACTTC.

This clone appeared a single time. The chain links TRBV10-3 to TRBJ2-1, with 7 bases lining up with TRBD2. The CDR3 loop spans 18 amino acids. Trimming removed 0 bases from V and 1 base from J; junction bases left unmatched: 9. Germline assignment: CDR1 ENHRY and CDR2 SYGVKD. The CDR3, as DNA: TGTGCCATCAGTGAGTCGTCTGGCGGGAGAGGATCCTACAATGAGCAGTTCTTC. Its protein is CAISESSGGRGSYNEQFF.

The chain couples TRBV19 to TRBJ1-2; 10 positions agree with TRBD1. The CDR3 runs to 15 residues. V gave up 5 bases and J gave up 4 bases; unmatched junction bases: 7. Germline loops: CDR1 LNHDA, CDR2 SQIVND (reference sequence). DNA of the CDR3: TGTGCCAGTAGTGCCTACCGGACAGGGGGCTATGGCTACACCTTC. Encoded protein: CASSAYRTGGYGYTF.